This TCR beta chain emerged from a study of T cells after yellow fever vaccination. TCRdb re-called the 5' RACE reads with MiXCR, one entry per CDR3 protein. The sample has roughly 500,000 distinct CDR3 sequences; over 15% are singletons. J was trimmed by 2 bases and V by 6 bases; bases with no gene match: 3. The germline V gene encodes CDR1 SGHVS and CDR2 FQNEAQ. This CDR3 is built from 15 residues. The specimen comprised PBMCs, sampled 15 days after the yellow fever booster vaccination. J is TRBJ2-1 and V is TRBV7-8, with 11 positions matching TRBD2. This TCR was recovered from a man aged 30 to 39 who received the YFV17D yellow fever vaccine. The CDR3 loop reads CASRTSGIAYNEQFF. CDR3 coding DNA: TGTGCCAGCAGGACTAGCGGGATTGCCTACAATGAGCAGTTCTTC.